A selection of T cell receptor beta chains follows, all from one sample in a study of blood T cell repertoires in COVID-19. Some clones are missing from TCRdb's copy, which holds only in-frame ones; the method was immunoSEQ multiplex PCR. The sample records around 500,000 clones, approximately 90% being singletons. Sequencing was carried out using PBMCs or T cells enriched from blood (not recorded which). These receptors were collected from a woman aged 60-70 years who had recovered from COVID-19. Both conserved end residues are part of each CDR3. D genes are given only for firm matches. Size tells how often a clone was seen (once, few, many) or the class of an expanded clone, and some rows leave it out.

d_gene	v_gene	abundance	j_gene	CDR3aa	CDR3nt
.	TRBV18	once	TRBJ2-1	CASSPGAPGYNEQFF	TGTGCCAGCTCACCGGGCGCGCCCGGATACAATGAGCAGTTCTTC
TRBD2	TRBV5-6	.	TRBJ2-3	CASSSRPGLAGGYTQYF	TGTGCCAGCAGCTCGCGGCCGGGACTAGCGGGGGGATATACGCAGTATTTT
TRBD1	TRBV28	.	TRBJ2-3	CASRPRDRATDTQYF	TGTGCCAGCAGGCCCCGGGACAGGGCCACAGATACGCAGTATTTT
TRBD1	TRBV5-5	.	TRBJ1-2	CASSFTGGYGYTF	TGTGCCAGCAGCTTCACAGGGGGCTATGGCTACACCTTC
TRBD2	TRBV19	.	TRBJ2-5	CASSIQGLAGALQETQYF	TGTGCCAGTAGTATTCAAGGACTAGCGGGGGCCTTACAAGAGACCCAGTACTTC
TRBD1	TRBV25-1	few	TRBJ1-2	CASSEQGVYGYTF	TGTGCCAGCAGTGAACAGGGGGTGTATGGCTACACCTTC
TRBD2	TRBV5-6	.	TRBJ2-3	CASSFFGLAGGVGTDTQYF	TGTGCCAGCAGCTTTTTCGGACTAGCGGGGGGGGTAGGCACAGATACGCAGTATTTT
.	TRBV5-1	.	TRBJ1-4	CASSLVTTNEKLFF	TGCGCCAGCAGCTTGGTAACAACTAATGAAAAACTGTTTTTT
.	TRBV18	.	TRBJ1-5	CASSPAQGGSTGQPQHF	TGTGCCAGCTCACCAGCCCAGGGCGGTTCAACAGGTCAGCCCCAGCATTTT
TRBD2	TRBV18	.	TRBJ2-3	CASSPGLAPDTQYF	TGTGCCAGCTCACCTGGACTAGCCCCAGATACGCAGTATTTT
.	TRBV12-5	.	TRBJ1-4	CASGWGDEKLFF	TGTGCTAGTGGTTGGGGGGATGAAAAACTGTTTTTT
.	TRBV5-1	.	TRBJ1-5	CASSLDGQPQHF	TGCGCCAGCAGCTTGGACGGTCAGCCCCAGCATTTT
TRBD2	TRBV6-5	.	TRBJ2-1	CASSYYRLAGSNEQFF	TGTGCCAGCAGTTACTACCGACTAGCGGGTTCCAATGAGCAGTTCTTC
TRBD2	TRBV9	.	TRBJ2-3	CASSAPLAGRTDTQYF	TGTGCCAGCAGCGCGCCACTAGCGGGGCGCACAGATACGCAGTATTTT
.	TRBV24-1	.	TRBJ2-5	CATSEKPGSGRGETQYF	TGTGCCACCAGTGAAAAACCCGGTAGCGGCCGTGGGGAGACCCAGTACTTC
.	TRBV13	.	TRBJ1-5	CASSLSNQPQHF	TGTGCCAGCAGCCTAAGTAATCAGCCCCAGCATTTT
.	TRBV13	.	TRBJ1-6	CASSSDSRNSPLHF	TGTGCCAGCAGCTCGGACAGCCGTAATTCACCCCTCCACTTT
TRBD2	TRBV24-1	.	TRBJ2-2	CATSGLASGELFF	TGTGCCACCTCCGGACTAGCGAGCGGGGAGCTGTTTTTT
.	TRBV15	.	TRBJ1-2	CATSRDPGPANYGYTF	TGTGCCACCAGCAGAGATCCAGGTCCGGCTAACTATGGCTACACCTTC
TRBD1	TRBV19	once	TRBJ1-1	CASSIRALTGAEAFF	TGTGCCAGTAGTATCCGGGCCCTGACAGGGGCTGAAGCTTTCTTT
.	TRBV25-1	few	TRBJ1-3	CASSEGHAWVSGNTIYF	TGTGCCAGCAGTGAGGGGCACGCATGGGTCTCTGGAAACACCATATATTTT
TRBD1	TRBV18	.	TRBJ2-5	CASSPPGQGKTQYF	TGTGCCAGCTCACCCCCCGGACAGGGAAAGACCCAGTACTTC
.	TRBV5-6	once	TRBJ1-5	CASSLFEESNSNQPQHF	TGTGCCAGCAGCTTGTTCGAGGAGTCCAATAGCAATCAGCCCCAGCATTTT
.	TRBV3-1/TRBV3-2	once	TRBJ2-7	CASSPPHGKGYRAYEQYF	TGTGCCAGCAGCCCGCCCCACGGTAAAGGGTACAGGGCCTACGAGCAGTACTTC
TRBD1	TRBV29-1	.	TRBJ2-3	CSVVHRGTDTQYF	TGCAGCGTTGTCCACAGGGGGACAGATACGCAGTATTTT
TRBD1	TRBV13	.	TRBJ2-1	CASSSRDRLYNEQFF	TGTGCCAGCAGCTCGCGGGACAGGCTCTACAATGAGCAGTTCTTC
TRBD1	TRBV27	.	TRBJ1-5	CASSRQGEHQPQHF	TGTGCCAGCAGTCGACAGGGGGAGCATCAGCCCCAGCATTTT
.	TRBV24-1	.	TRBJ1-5	CATSRTDDNQPQHF	TGTGCCACCAGTAGGACAGACGACAATCAGCCCCAGCATTTT
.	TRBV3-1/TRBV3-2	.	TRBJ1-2	CASSQADRVLANYGYTF	TGTGCCAGCAGCCAAGCTGACAGAGTCTTAGCTAACTATGGCTACACCTTC
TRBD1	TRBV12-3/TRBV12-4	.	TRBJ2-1	CASSGTGDNEQFF	TGTGCCAGCAGTGGGACAGGGGACAATGAGCAGTTCTTC
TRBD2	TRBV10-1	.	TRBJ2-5	CASSEKKRGPLQETQYF	TGCGCCAGCAGTGAGAAAAAGCGGGGCCCCCTACAAGAGACCCAGTACTTC
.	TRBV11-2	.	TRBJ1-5	CASSFGSNQPQHF	TGTGCCAGCAGCTTTGGGAGCAATCAGCCTCAGCATTTT
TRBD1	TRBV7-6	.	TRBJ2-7	CASSLPRTGLYEQYF	TGTGCCAGCAGCTTACCTAGGACAGGTCTCTACGAGCAGTACTTC